This is a list of T cell receptor beta chains from one sample in a study of identical twins. Via MiXCR, TCRdb re-called the 5' RACE reads, giving one row per CDR3 protein. This sample has 100,000 or so distinct CDR3 sequences, with about 6% found just once. Sequencing was carried out using memory T cells sorted from blood. The receptors stem from a woman aged 45-59 years in good health. CDR3s include the opening cysteine and the closing phenylalanine or tryptophan. Fields, in order: V gene, CDR3 protein.

>TRBV18
CASSPRDNEQFF
>TRBV7-9
CASRRSPDTQYF
>TRBV5-4
CASSLGGRVAGELFF
>TRBV14
CASSSEVYNEQFF
>TRBV18
CASSLAGGQIIEQFF
>TRBV15
CATSPFPGTSGYEQYF
>TRBV11-3
CATRDRGNIQYF
>TRBV3-1
CASSRPGLAVPGELFF
>TRBV12-3/TRBV12-4
CASSLLPSNSPLHF
>TRBV19
CASTPGGGTGELFF
>TRBV24-1
CATSDVKDTQYF
>TRBV5-5
CASSSVAGPTDTQYF
>TRBV6-5
CASRLDRRGNQPQHF
>TRBV7-8
CASRTLAGGLEQFF
>TRBV5-4
CATSQKRGGDEKLFF
>TRBV12-3/TRBV12-4
CASSRTGDSGANVLTF
>TRBV3-1
CASSQDRLIMNTEAFF
>TRBV7-6
CASSLAPGGDTEAFF
>TRBV7-9
CASSRDSSPTF
>TRBV5-5
CASSLEILGEQFF
>TRBV5-1
CASSPHTSGDANTEAFF
>TRBV6-6
CASSYSNTGGWYEQYF
>TRBV3-1
CASSSTENTEAFF
>TRBV12-3/TRBV12-4
CASSLRPANQPQHF
>TRBV20-1
CSARATQSREETQYF
>TRBV7-9
CASSFLSPGQGSYEQYF
>TRBV12-5
CASALAGGPYEQYF
>TRBV29-1
CSVDRLGLAQYF
>TRBV10-3
CAISESNDIPAEQYF
>TRBV12-3/TRBV12-4
CASSLIVEAFF
>TRBV12-3/TRBV12-4
CASSSLAGVEYNEQFF
>TRBV28
CASRGDFPTDTQYF
>TRBV7-6
CASSPSRDFPYEQYF
>TRBV5-1
CASSLFPLAGGPTDTQYF
>TRBV19
CASRRTGKNSPLHF
>TRBV10-3
CAIRNSGGGYNEQFF
>TRBV6-5
CASSYLGTGGNSLTF
>TRBV4-1
CASSQASLNNEQFF
>TRBV24-1
CATSDAGRNEQFF
>TRBV6-1
CASSKTGSGGELFF
>TRBV19
CASQGQRNQPQHF
>TRBV7-2
CASSLGSEFGYEQYF
>TRBV5-6
CASARTGHTQYF
>TRBV3-1
CASSPLDGVSGNTIYF
>TRBV4-2
CASSQEERDAEYF
>TRBV15
CATSPMGTGRGNNEQFF